This TCR beta chain is from a study of CD8+ T cells in alopecia areata. Points from the study as a whole: Scalp clonality and expanded CD8+ clones among the top 100 were significantly decreased by tofacitinib. Unlike in mice, where it was clearer, TCR sharing across patients was less clear, possibly HLA-related.

The sample's treatment: oral pan-JAK inhibitor, 5-10 mg twice daily. On this clone itself: Its specificity is unknown.

This CDR3 comprises 10 residues. Germline CDR1 reads SQVTM; CDR2 reads ANQGSEA. The V and J ends lost 3 bases and 7 bases respectively, with 6 bases between them. RNA was extracted and reverse transcribed into cDNA as the sequencing template. The protocol was immunoSEQ multiplex PCR, while the TCRdb copy is restricted to in-frame clones and leaves out a portion. Of over 150,000 clones listed, about 55% are singletons. The chain combines TRBV29-1 with TRBJ1-1; no firm D call. This TCR came from a human donor with alopecia areata. The specimen was CD8+ T cells sorted from blood, collected at week 24, from a patient treated with tofacitinib. CDR3 protein: CSVEHLEAFF. The CDR3 DNA reads TGCAGCGTTGAGCACCTTGAAGCTTTCTTT.